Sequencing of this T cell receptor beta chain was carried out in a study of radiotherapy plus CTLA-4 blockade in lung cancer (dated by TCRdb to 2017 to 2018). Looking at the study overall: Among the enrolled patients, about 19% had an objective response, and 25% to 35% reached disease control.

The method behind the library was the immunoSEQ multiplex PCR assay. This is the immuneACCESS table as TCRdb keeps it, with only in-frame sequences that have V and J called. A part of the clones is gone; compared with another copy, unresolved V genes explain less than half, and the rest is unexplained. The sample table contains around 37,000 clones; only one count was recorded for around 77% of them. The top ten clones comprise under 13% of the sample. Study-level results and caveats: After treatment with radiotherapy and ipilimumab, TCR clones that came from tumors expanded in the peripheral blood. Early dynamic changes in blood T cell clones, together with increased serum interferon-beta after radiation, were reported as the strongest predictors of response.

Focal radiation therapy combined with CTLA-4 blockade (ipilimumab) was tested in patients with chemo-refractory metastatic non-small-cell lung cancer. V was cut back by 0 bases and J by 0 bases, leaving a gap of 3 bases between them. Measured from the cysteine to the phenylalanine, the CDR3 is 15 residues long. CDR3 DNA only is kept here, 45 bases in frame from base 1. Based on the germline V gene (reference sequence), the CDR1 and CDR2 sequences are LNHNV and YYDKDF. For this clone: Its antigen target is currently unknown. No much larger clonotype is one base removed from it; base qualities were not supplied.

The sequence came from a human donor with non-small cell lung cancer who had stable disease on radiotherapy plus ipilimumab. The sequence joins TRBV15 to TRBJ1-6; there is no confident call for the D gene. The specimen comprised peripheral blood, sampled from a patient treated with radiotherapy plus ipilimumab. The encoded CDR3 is CATSREASYNSPLHF. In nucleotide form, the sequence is TGTGCCACCAGCAGAGAGGCCTCCTATAATTCACCCCTCCACTTT. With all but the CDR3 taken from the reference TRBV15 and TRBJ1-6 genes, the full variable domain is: DAMVIQNPRYQVTQFGKPVTLSCSQTLNHNVMYWYQQKSSQAPKLLFHYYDKDFNNEADTPDNFQSRRPNTSFCFLDIRSPGLGDTAMYLCATSREASYNSPLHFGNGTRLTVT.